Below, 5 T cell receptor beta chains from the same sample are listed, as sequenced in a study of blood T cell repertoires in COVID-19 (dated by TCRdb to 2020 to 2021). The library was built by means of the immunoSEQ multiplex PCR assay. As stored in TCRdb, this immuneACCESS dataset retains in-frame rearrangements with V and J assigned. A fraction of the clones does not appear; measured against another copy, unresolved V genes explain less than half of the discrepancy, and the remainder lacks a known reason. A total of about 210,000 clones appear in this sample, roughly 84% of them only once. Clones ranked in the top ten supply around 2.5% of the sample. Sequencing input: peripheral blood. The receptor source for this set is a man aged 35-49 years who had recovered from COVID-19.

The chain joins TRBV19 to TRBJ1-4, with a possible D match to TRBD1 (5 bases). There are 13 residues in the CDR3. Germline loops: CDR1 LNHDA, CDR2 SQIVND (reference sequence). With 4 bases removed from V and 7 bases from J, the gap between germline ends came to 10 bases. The chain's CDR3 is CASSTRRGEKLFF. In DNA, the CDR3 is TGTGCCAGTAGTACAAGGAGGGGTGAAAAACTGTTTTTT. Full variable domain (missing parts from reference TRBV19 and TRBJ1-4): DGGITQSPKYLFRKEGQNVTLSCEQNLNHDAMYWYRQDPGQGLRLIYYSQIVNDFQKGDIAEGYSVSREKKESFPLTVTSAQKNPTAFYLCASSTRRGEKLFFGSGTQLSVL.

With regard to this clone: This sample also contains other DNA sequences that code for the same CDR3. The chain uses TRBV7-2 and TRBJ2-7; TRBD1 matches 8 bases. Germline loops: CDR1 SGHTA, CDR2 FQGNSA. Losses at the gene ends were 5 bases for V and 2 bases for J; bases not matched to a gene: 5. The CDR3 is 14 residues long. The CDR3 loop is CASSLRQGTYEQYF. CDR3 nucleotides: TGTGCCAGCAGCCTACGACAGGGGACCTACGAGCAGTACTTC. The variable domain in full, completed from reference TRBV7-2 and TRBJ2-7, reads GAGVSQSPSNKVTEKGKDVELRCDPISGHTALYWYRQSLGQGLEFLIYFQGNSAPDKSGLPSDRFSAERTGGSVSTLTIQRTQQEDSAVYLCASSLRQGTYEQYFGPGTRLTVT.

The rearrangement links TRBV6-5 to TRBJ2-5, with 9 bases lining up with TRBD2. The CDR3 has 13 amino acids. Germline CDR1 is MNHEY and CDR2 is SVGAGI. V shed 8 bases and J 5 bases; nucleotides not matched to a gene: 6. The CDR3 sequence: CASGIAGVETQYF. CDR3 sequence (DNA): TGTGCCAGCGGGATAGCGGGAGTGGAGACCCAGTACTTC.

V and J are TRBV6-5 and TRBJ2-7; weak D call: TRBD1 (8 bases). The CDR3 extends over 16 amino acids. Germline CDR1 is MNHEY and CDR2 is SVGAGI. V was pared by 0 bases and J by 2 bases, with 14 bases between. CDR3 DNA: TGTGCCAGCAGTTACTCTGGACAGGGAGGGGCCTACGAGCAGTACTTC. Protein: CASSYSGQGGAYEQYF.

The V gene is TRBV18, the J gene TRBJ2-7, with 8 bases matching TRBD2. Germline loops: CDR1 KGHSH, CDR2 LQKENI. V shed 2 bases, J shed 3 bases, and the junction held 3 bases outside the gene matches. The CDR3 consists of 14 residues. CDR3 in amino acids: CASSPLGLVYEQYF. The CDR3 nucleotides read TGTGCCAGCTCACCATTGGGACTAGTCTACGAGCAGTACTTC.